Included here is one TCR beta chain sequence, with context. These data are taken from a study of blood T cell repertoires in COVID-19. Overall study: Whether acute or convalescent, the COVID-19 samples came from the United States, Italy and Spain.

Original analysis: Counts of nucleated cells, estimated from reference gene primer amplification, were obtained. This table comes from immunoSEQ multiplex PCR, and its TCRdb copy is limited to in-frame clones, with some not included. The V and J calls and clone size are taken from that table; D and trimming were inferred from the DNA. Of about 80,000 clones in the sample, around 89% were seen once. This CDR3 is 15 amino acids long. V lost 5 bases, J lost 5 bases, and 18 bases lay in between. Per germline, CDR1 SNHLY and CDR2 FYNNEI. This clonotype originated in a woman aged 80 or over with acute or convalescent COVID-19. The material sequenced was peripheral blood. This chain links TRBV2 with TRBJ2-5; TRBD2 is a possible D gene (5 bases). CDR3 region: CASSPREGSGETQYF. The DNA of the CDR3 is TGTGCCAGCAGTCCCCGGGAAGGGAGTGGGGAGACCCAGTACTTC.